The clone carrying this T cell receptor beta chain was seen ten or more times. Its cognate antigen is unknown. CDR3 size: 15 residues. With 3 bases removed from V and 5 bases from J, the gap between germline ends came to 16 bases. Germline CDR1 LNHNV, CDR2 YYDKDF (reference sequence). The source of the sample is a study of T cells after yellow fever vaccination. UMIs and a universal primer site were added when TCR cDNA was made by 5'RACE template switching. Each CDR3 protein is one row after TCRdb ran MiXCR on the 5' RACE reads. The table lists approximately 250,000 distinct CDR3 sequences, 3.6% of them singletons. The study's findings and limits: A minor fraction of clonotypes spanned both CD4 and CD8 compartments. By day 5 rather than day 15, the secondary response had peaked, though it was weaker.

The sample consisted of PBMCs, taken 15 days after the yellow fever booster vaccination. The rearrangement links TRBV15 to TRBJ2-5; D is unresolved. The source is a young man who received the YFV17D yellow fever vaccine. The CDR3 reads CATSRMIRDGETQYF. The CDR3 bases are TGTGCCACCAGCAGGATGATCCGTGATGGGGAGACCCAGTACTTC.